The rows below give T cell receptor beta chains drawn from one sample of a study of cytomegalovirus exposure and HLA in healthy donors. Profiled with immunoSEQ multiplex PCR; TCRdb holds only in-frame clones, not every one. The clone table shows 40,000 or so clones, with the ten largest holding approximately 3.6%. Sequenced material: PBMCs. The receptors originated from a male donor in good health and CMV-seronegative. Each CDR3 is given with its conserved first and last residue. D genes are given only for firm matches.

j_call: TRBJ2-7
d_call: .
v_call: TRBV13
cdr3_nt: TGTGCCAGCAGCTTAGGACAGGAATTCTACGAGCAGTACTTC
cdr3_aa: CASSLGQEFYEQYF

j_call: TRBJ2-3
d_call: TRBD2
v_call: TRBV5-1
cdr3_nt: TGCGCCAGCACCTCATCTAGCGGGGGGGCAGATACGCAGTATTTT
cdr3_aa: CASTSSSGGADTQYF

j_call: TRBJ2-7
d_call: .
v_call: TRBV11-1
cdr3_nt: TGTGCCAGCAGCTTAGAACCACAACCCCCAAGCGCGTACTTC
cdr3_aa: CASSLEPQPPSAYF

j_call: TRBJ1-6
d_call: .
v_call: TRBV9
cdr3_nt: TGTGCCAGCAGCGGTCAGGCCAATTCACCCCTCCACTTT
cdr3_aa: CASSGQANSPLHF

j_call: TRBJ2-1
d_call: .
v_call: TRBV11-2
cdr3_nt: TGTGCCAGCAGCTTTTTTCCCAACAATGAGCAGTTCTTC
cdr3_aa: CASSFFPNNEQFF

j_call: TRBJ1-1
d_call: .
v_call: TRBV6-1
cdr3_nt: TGTGCCAGCAGGACAATTGAAGCTTTCTTT
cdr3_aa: CASRTIEAFF

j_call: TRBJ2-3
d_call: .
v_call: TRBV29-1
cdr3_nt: TGCAGCGTTGAAATCACGCGGGTGAACACAGATACGCAGTATTTT
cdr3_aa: CSVEITRVNTDTQYF

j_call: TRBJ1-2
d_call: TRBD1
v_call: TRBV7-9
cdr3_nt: TGTGCCAGCAGCTCTTCCGGGACAGCCGTACCCTTC
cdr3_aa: CASSSSGTAVPF

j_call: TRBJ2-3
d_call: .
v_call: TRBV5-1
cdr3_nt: TGCGCCAGCAGCTTGGAGGGGAATCCCCACACAGATACGCAGTATTTT
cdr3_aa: CASSLEGNPHTDTQYF

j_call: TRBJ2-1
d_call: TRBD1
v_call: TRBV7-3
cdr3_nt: TGTGCCAGCAGCAAGGGACAGGGGGGTGAGCAGTTCTTC
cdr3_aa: CASSKGQGGEQFF

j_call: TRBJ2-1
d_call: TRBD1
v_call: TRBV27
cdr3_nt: TGTGCCAGCAGCCGGGACAGTTACAATGAGCAGTTCTTC
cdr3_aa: CASSRDSYNEQFF

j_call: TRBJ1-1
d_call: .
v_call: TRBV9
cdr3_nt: TGTGCCAGCAGCGCGTCCGGGACACAGAACACTGAAGCTTTCTTT
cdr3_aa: CASSASGTQNTEAFF

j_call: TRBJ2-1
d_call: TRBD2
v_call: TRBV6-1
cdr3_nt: TGTGCCAGCAGTGAGCGAGCGGGGGACTACAATGAGCAGTTCTTC
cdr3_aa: CASSERAGDYNEQFF